The 12 T cell receptor beta chains listed next were all sequenced from one sample in a study of cytomegalovirus exposure and HLA in healthy donors. With 60 Vbeta and 13 Jbeta primers, the PCR was carried out. Sequencing was performed with immunoSEQ multiplex PCR; in TCRdb, only in-frame clones are kept and a portion is missing. The repertoire table contains about 51,000 clones. What was sequenced was PBMCs. Every receptor here comes from a female donor in good health and CMV-seronegative.

This sequence joins TRBV29-1 and TRBJ2-1, with D possibly being TRBD2 (6 bases). CDR3 size: 12 residues. The ends were cut back, 5 bases at V and 8 bases at J, with 13 bases in the middle. CDR1 is SQVTM, CDR2 ANQGSEA, per germline. Here the CDR3 DNA reads TGCAGCGTTCCCGGGGGAGGCGATGAGCAGTTCTTC. It translates to CSVPGGGDEQFF.

This sequence joins TRBV27 and TRBJ1-2, with D possibly matching TRBD1 (6 bases). Looked up from germline, CDR1 is MNHEY and CDR2 is SMNVEV (reference sequence). The length of the CDR3 is 14 residues. The V and J ends lost 8 bases and 5 bases respectively, with 18 bases between them. The CDR3 DNA sequence: TGTGCCAGCGGGGAGGGGGGCCGTTCTTATGGCTACACCTTC. Its protein is CASGEGGRSYGYTF.

The chain recombines TRBV7-9 with TRBJ1-1; possibly TRBD1 for D (5 bases). The CDR3 runs 13 residues. Germline lookup yields CDR1 SEHNR and CDR2 FQNEAQ (reference sequence). V was cut by 7 bases and J by 0 bases, with 9 bases left in between. CDR3 coding DNA: TGTGCCAGCATTGGACAATTGAACACTGAAGCTTTCTTT. It encodes CASIGQLNTEAFF.

The V call is TRBV5-1, the J call TRBJ1-6; 7 positions match TRBD1. Trimming cost V 3 bases and J 3 bases; bases outside gene matches: 6. CDR1 is SGHRS and CDR2 is YFSETQ in the germline V gene. This CDR3 has 16 residues. Here the CDR3 reads CASSSGTVSYNSPLHF. In DNA form, the CDR3 reads TGCGCCAGCAGCTCCGGGACAGTAAGCTATAATTCACCCCTCCACTTT.

This sequence joins TRBV5-1 and TRBJ2-6; no reliable D call. In germline, CDR1 is SGHRS, CDR2 YFSETQ. CDR3 length: 15 residues. The ends were cut back, 5 bases at V and 0 bases at J, with 9 bases in the middle. CDR3 DNA sequence: TGCGCCAGCAGGCCTCTGAGCTCTGGGGCCAACGTCCTGACTTTC. This translates into CASRPLSSGANVLTF.

This sequence joins TRBV5-1 and TRBJ1-1, with D possibly matching TRBD1 (5 bases). The V gene lost 0 bases and the J gene lost 1 base, with 7 bases spanning the gap. Per the germline V gene, CDR1 is SGHRS and CDR2 is YFSETQ. The CDR3 has 14 amino acids. The CDR3 region is CASSLAGGNTEAFF. The CDR3 DNA is TGCGCCAGCAGCTTGGCGGGGGGGAACACTGAAGCTTTCTTT.

The chain carries TRBV30 and TRBJ1-2, with D perhaps matching TRBD1 (5 bases). Germline V lookup: CDR1 GTSNPN, CDR2 SVGIG (reference sequence). V dropped 3 bases and J dropped 2 bases, with 19 bases sitting between them. The CDR3 is 16 residues long. The CDR3 nucleotides are TGTGCCTGGAGCCCGCAGGCGGGGACCCACAACTATGGCTACACCTTC. Translating gives CAWSPQAGTHNYGYTF.

CDR3 coding DNA: TGTGCCAGCAGCTTGGATAAGCGGAAGGCGACAGATACGCAGTATTTT. It yields the protein CASSLDKRKATDTQYF. The chain recombines TRBV5-4 with TRBJ2-3, with D perhaps matching TRBD2 (5 bases). The CDR3 is 16 amino acids. V lost 0 bases to trimming and J lost 3 bases, with 14 bases between them. The germline V gene has CDR1 SGHNT and CDR2 YYREEE (reference sequence).

The genes are TRBV5-4 and TRBJ2-1, with 13 bases that match TRBD2. Germline CDR1 SGHNT, CDR2 YYREEE (reference sequence). V dropped 4 bases and J dropped 4; count of bases not matched to a gene: 2. The CDR3 runs 15 residues. CDR3 sequence: CASSEGLAGYNEQFF. The DNA of the CDR3 is TGTGCCAGCAGCGAGGGACTAGCGGGGTACAATGAGCAGTTCTTC. Full variable domain (outside the CDR3, taken from reference TRBV5-4 and TRBJ2-1): ETGVTQSPTHLIKTRGQQVTLRCSSQSGHNTVSWYQQALGQGPQFIFQYYREEENGRGNFPPRFSGLQFPNYSSELNVNALELDDSALYLCASSEGLAGYNEQFFGPGTRLTVL.

This sequence joins TRBV28 and TRBJ2-3, with D perhaps TRBD1 (6 bases). The CDR3 spans 15 residues. Per the germline V gene, CDR1 is MDHEN and CDR2 is SYDVKM. Trimming cost V 4 bases and J 5 bases, with 16 bases left between them. CDR3 DNA: TGTGCCAGCAGTTCACGGACAGCTACTGGAGATACGCAGTATTTT. It translates to CASSSRTATGDTQYF.

The J gene is TRBJ2-7, the V gene TRBV5-1; 12 positions agree with TRBD2. V lost 0 bases to trimming and J lost 5 bases; unmatched junction nucleotides: 12. Germline V gives CDR1 SGHRS, CDR2 YFSETQ. This CDR3 has 18 residues. The DNA for the CDR3 is TGCGCCAGCAGCTTGGGGAGTACTAGCGGGGGGACGCCCCACGAGCAGTACTTC. As protein: CASSLGSTSGGTPHEQYF.

This chain uses TRBV19 with TRBJ2-7, with D possibly matching TRBD1 (6 bases). The CDR3 runs 13 residues. Germline V gene sequence: CDR1 LNHDA, CDR2 SQIVND (reference sequence). The ends were cut back, 9 bases at V and 5 bases at J, with 17 bases in the middle. The CDR3 region has the DNA TGTGCCAGGACCCACAGGGATTGGAACGAGCAGTACTTC. This codes for CARTHRDWNEQYF.